Each of the 8 T cell receptor beta chains below was sequenced from the same sample in a study of T cells in Graves' hyperthyroidism and ophthalmopathy. What was amplified from RNA transcripts were TCR beta CDR3 regions. HTBI primers drove first-round RT-PCR of the TCR CDR3. TCRdb used MiXCR to reprocess the multiplex PCR reads, holding one entry per CDR3 protein. The data contain around 600,000 distinct CDR3 sequences, about 15% of them singletons. The material sequenced was blood. Every receptor here comes from a woman aged 45-60 years with Graves' ophthalmopathy.

The V call is TRBV24-1, the J call TRBJ2-7, with D maybe TRBD1 (5 bases). Trimming removed 3 bases from V and 3 bases from J, with 8 bases in between. The germline V gene encodes CDR1 KGHDR and CDR2 SFDVKD. This CDR3 has 13 amino acids. CDR3 nucleotide sequence: TGTGCCACCAGTGATCTCGACAGCTACGAGCAGTACTTC. Translation gives CATSDLDSYEQYF.

This rearrangement joins TRBV19 to TRBJ2-7, with 12 bases aligning to TRBD2. Trimming took 4 bases from V and 7 from J; bases not matched to a gene: 5. The V gene's germline CDR1 is LNHDA and CDR2 SQIVND (reference sequence). This CDR3 contains 14 residues. CDR3 residues: CASSNGLAGTEQYF. The CDR3 bases are TGTGCCAGTAGTAACGGACTAGCGGGAACGGAGCAGTACTTC.

The chain joins TRBV19 to TRBJ2-1; TRBD1 matches 11 bases. Germline values: CDR1 LNHDA, CDR2 SQIVND (reference sequence). V trimming: 2 bases; J trimming: 8 bases; junction bases outside the gene matches: 11. The CDR3 is 17 amino acids. The DNA for the CDR3 is TGTGCCAGTAGTATAATGGCGGGACAGGGGGTGTACGATGAGCAGTTCTTC. This gives the protein CASSIMAGQGVYDEQFF.

There are many counts of this clonotype. The V and J genes are TRBV30 and TRBJ2-1; D is possibly TRBD2 (5 bases). This CDR3 has 12 amino acids. Trimming cost V 5 bases and J 5 bases, with 10 bases left between them. From germline, CDR1 is GTSNPN and CDR2 SVGIG (reference sequence). CDR3 residues: CAWAPGNNEQFF. CDR3 DNA: TGTGCCTGGGCTCCCGGGAACAATGAGCAGTTCTTC.

V and J are TRBV9 and TRBJ2-1; 9 bases match TRBD2. Germline loops: CDR1 SGDLS, CDR2 YYNGEE. Trimming at V came to 2 bases and at J to 2 bases, leaving 2 bases not matched to a gene. The CDR3 extends over 15 amino acids. CDR3 loop: CASSVLAGAYNEQFF. The CDR3 coding sequence is TGTGCCAGCAGCGTTTTAGCGGGAGCCTACAATGAGCAGTTCTTC.

This clonotype showed up just a few times. The rearrangement links TRBV19 to TRBJ2-7, with 8 bases fitting TRBD1. The V gene's germline CDR1 is LNHDA and CDR2 SQIVND (reference sequence). Trimming took 5 bases from V and 3 from J; bases not matched to a gene: 9. The CDR3 runs 15 residues. The CDR3 DNA reads as TGTGCCAGTAGTTACTCCGAGACAGGGGACTACGAGCAGTACTTC. Protein sequence: CASSYSETGDYEQYF.

This clonotype was seen a handful of times. The V and J genes are TRBV30 and TRBJ1-5; D uncertain. With 4 bases removed from V and 0 bases from J, the gap between germline ends came to 7 bases. Germline CDR1 GTSNPN, CDR2 SVGIG (reference sequence). CDR3 length: 13 residues. In DNA form, the CDR3 reads TGTGCCTGGACGGCGGATAGCAATCAGCCCCAGCATTTT. Its protein is CAWTADSNQPQHF.

This clonotype was picked up many times. The V and J genes are TRBV18 and TRBJ1-1, with 9 bases matching TRBD1. CDR3 size: 14 residues. V gave up 1 base and J gave up 7 bases; unmatched junction bases: 4. Germline lookup yields CDR1 KGHSH and CDR2 LQKENI. Written as DNA, the CDR3 is TGTGCCAGCTCACCACTGGGGACAGGGAGTGAAGCTTTCTTT. Translated, it gives CASSPLGTGSEAFF.